This entry features one T cell receptor beta chain sequence. Which antigen it targets is not known. Nothing much larger sits one base from this clone, and base qualities are not available. The donors belonged to the validation cohort of roughly 120 subjects, which was separate from the roughly 680-subject first cohort. The CDR1 and CDR2 encoded by the germline V gene are SNHLY and FYNNEI. The CDR3 starts with the cysteine, ends with the phenylalanine, and has 14 residues. Only the CDR3 part of the read is kept: 42 bases, read in frame from the first base. V lost 10 bases and J lost 2 bases, and the count of bases not matched to a germline gene is 5. The library was built by means of the immunoSEQ multiplex PCR assay. The source study handled its data this way. A statistical classification framework was built to diagnose cytomegalovirus status from the catalog of TCR beta chain sequences. The clones in this table, taken by TCRdb from immuneACCESS, are in-frame only. Not every clone is retained; where verified, under half of the shortfall comes from an unresolved V gene, and the cause of the rest is unknown. V, J and clone size reflect that table, while D and trimming were determined from the DNA. Across this sample there are about 78,000 clones, with 90% to 96% seen only once. 1.6% of the sample goes to the ten largest clones.

This specimen belongs to a study of cytomegalovirus exposure and HLA in healthy donors (dated by TCRdb to 2016 to 2017). For the study in its entirety: According to a later analysis, one platform produced both the roughly 130 validation repertoires and the 666 repertoires of the first cohort. In addition to the first cohort of 650 to 750 subjects, a separate validation cohort of under 150 different subjects was used. The study aimed to test whether cataloging public T cell receptors could reveal signatures of past pathogen exposure. High-throughput TCR immunosequencing, statistical association of individual TCRs with disease status, and machine learning were combined to predict cytomegalovirus infection status.

General study outcomes and caveats: In the study, 150 to 200 TCR beta chains were listed as associated with cytomegalovirus. The classifier was reported to diagnose cytomegalovirus status with high specificity and sensitivity in both the original cohort and the validation cohort. According to the authors, the approach could potentially be generalized to other disease states and immunological phenotypes. A later analysis found that TCRs clustered in the first cohort also tended to co-occur in the 95 to 150 validation repertoires, with approximately 95% of cluster scores above 0. The validation cohort had no HLA typing available for a later analysis, so co-occurrence within that cohort was assessed over all 130 or so repertoires. Most TCR sequences were seen in very few donors, while some public TCRs were found in many individuals. A few of the identified cytomegalovirus-associated TCR beta chains were confirmed in vitro to be specific for cytomegalovirus antigens.

The sequence was collected from a man aged 18 to 29 in good health and CMV-seropositive. The chain uses TRBV2 and TRBJ2-2; TRBD1 fits 9 bases in the junction. Sequenced material: PBMCs. This receptor carries the CDR3 CAIRDRVNTGELFF. DNA sequence: TGTGCCATTCGGGACAGGGTAAACACCGGGGAGCTGTTTTTT.